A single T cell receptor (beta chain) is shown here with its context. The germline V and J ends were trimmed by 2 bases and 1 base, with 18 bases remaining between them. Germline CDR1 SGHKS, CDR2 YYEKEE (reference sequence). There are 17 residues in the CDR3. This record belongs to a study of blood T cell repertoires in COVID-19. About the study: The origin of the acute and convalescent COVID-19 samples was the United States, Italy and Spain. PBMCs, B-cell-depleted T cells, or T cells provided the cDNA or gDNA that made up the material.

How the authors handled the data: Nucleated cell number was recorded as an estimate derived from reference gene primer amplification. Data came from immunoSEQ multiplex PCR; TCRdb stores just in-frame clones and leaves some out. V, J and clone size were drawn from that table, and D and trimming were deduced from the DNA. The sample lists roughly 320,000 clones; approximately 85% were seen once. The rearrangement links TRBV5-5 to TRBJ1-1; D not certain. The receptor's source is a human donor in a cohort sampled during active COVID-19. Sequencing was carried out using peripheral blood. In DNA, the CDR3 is TGTGCCAGCAGCTTTTCGGACGCGGGCCGACAGAACACTGAAGCTTTCTTT. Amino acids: CASSFSDAGRQNTEAFF. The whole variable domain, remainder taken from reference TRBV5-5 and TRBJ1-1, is DAGVTQSPTHLIKTRGQQVTLRCSPISGHKSVSWYQQVLGQGPQFIFQYYEKEERGRGNFPDRFSARQFPNYSSELNVNALLLGDSALYLCASSFSDAGRQNTEAFFGQGTRLTVV.